This T cell receptor beta chain was profiled in a study of identical twins. Study conclusions and caveats: Out-of-frame beta sequences exhibited a weaker degree of excess twin sharing. The study based its conclusions on cross-sectional statistical analysis and did not follow the same donors. Abundant beta clonotypes from cord blood had fewer insertions, unlike memory repertoires, which showed none.

In this sample, this clonotype turned up many times. What it binds is unknown. The V gene end was trimmed by 4 bases and the J gene end by 2 bases; junction bases not matched to a gene: 10. Germline loops: CDR1 SGHRS, CDR2 YFSETQ. The CDR3 length is 17 residues. In TCRdb, the 5' RACE reads were re-called with MiXCR into one record per CDR3 protein. Of fewer than 650,000 distinct CDR3 sequences in the sample, about 7.6% are singletons; the top ten hold 1.6%. This same sample was also taken into another study, of yellow fever vaccine responses in identical twins.

J is TRBJ2-3 and V is TRBV5-1; 10 nucleotides match TRBD2. This TCR derives from a woman between 18 and 29 years old in good health. The specimen was PBMCs. CDR3 in amino acids: CASSGRPLAGDTDTQYF. CDR3 DNA sequence: TGCGCCAGCAGCGGCCGACCGCTAGCGGGGGACACAGATACGCAGTATTTT.